The rows below give T cell receptor beta chains drawn from one sample of a study of blood T cell repertoires in COVID-19. Profiled with immunoSEQ multiplex PCR; TCRdb holds only in-frame clones, not every one. The sample includes some 340,000 clones, about four fifths seen only once; the top ten take 5.1%. Sequencing used PBMCs or T cells enriched from blood (not recorded which). The receptors stem from a woman in her fifties or sixties who had recovered from COVID-19. Both conserved end residues are part of each CDR3. Each record gives: clone size, D gene, J gene, V gene, CDR3 protein, CDR3 DNA. D genes are given only for firm matches. Size is stated for part of the rows, as once, few or many counts, or as a class when the clone is expanded.

>-|-|TRBJ2-5|TRBV7-2
CASSLAAWETQYF
TGTGCCAGCAGCTTAGCGGCCTGGGAGACCCAGTACTTC
>-|TRBD1|TRBJ1-1|TRBV29-1
CSVGGQGHTEAFF
TGCAGCGTCGGAGGACAGGGACACACTGAAGCTTTCTTT
>-|TRBD1|TRBJ1-2|TRBV27
CASRTGGGSGYTF
TGTGCCAGCAGGACAGGGGGCGGTTCTGGCTACACCTTC
>-|-|TRBJ1-6|TRBV27
CASSLSGNSPLHF
TGTGCCAGCAGTTTATCCGGGAATTCACCCCTCCACTTT
>once|-|TRBJ1-1|TRBV29-1
CSLIEGGMNTEAFF
TGCAGCCTTATAGAGGGAGGGATGAACACTGAAGCTTTCTTT
>-|TRBD2|TRBJ2-3|TRBV6-5
CASSNLAGVGDTQYF
TGTGCCAGCAGTAATCTAGCGGGAGTAGGAGATACGCAGTATTTT
>-|-|TRBJ1-1|TRBV6-5
CASSYSRGGNTEAFF
TGTGCCAGCAGTTACTCACGGGGGGGGAACACTGAAGCTTTCTTT
>-|TRBD2|TRBJ2-3|TRBV4-2
CASSRTSGGPTDTQYF
TGTGCCAGCAGCCGAACTAGCGGGGGCCCCACAGATACGCAGTATTTT
>-|-|TRBJ2-5|TRBV11-2
CASSRVGVRQETQYF
TGTGCCAGCAGCCGAGTAGGGGTCCGGCAAGAGACCCAGTACTTC
>once|TRBD2|TRBJ2-4|TRBV19
CASIVAGGNIQYF
TGTGCCAGCATCGTAGCGGGAGGAAACATTCAGTACTTC
>-|-|TRBJ1-5|TRBV5-6
CASSPGFNQPQHF
TGTGCCAGCAGCCCGGGTTTTAATCAGCCCCAGCATTTT
>-|-|TRBJ1-1|TRBV19
CASSIGTVNTEAFF
TGTGCCAGTAGTATAGGGACAGTGAACACTGAAGCTTTCTTT
>-|-|TRBJ1-2|TRBV30
CAWSVVGSGGGYGYTF
TGTGCCTGGAGTGTAGTGGGCAGCGGGGGTGGATATGGCTACACCTTC
>-|TRBD1|TRBJ1-6|TRBV2
CASKGQGGIGSPLHF
TGTGCCAGCAAAGGACAGGGGGGGATAGGTTCACCCCTCCACTTT
>once|-|TRBJ2-7|TRBV4-1
CASSRVTGYEQYF
TGCGCCAGCAGCCGAGTGACAGGCTACGAGCAGTACTTC
>-|-|TRBJ2-3|TRBV7-2
CASSFHSTDTQYF
TGTGCCAGCAGCTTTCACTCCACAGATACGCAGTATTTT
>-|TRBD2|TRBJ2-3|TRBV9
CASSDTSGAPDTQYF
TGTGCCAGCAGCGACACTAGCGGGGCCCCAGATACGCAGTATTTT
>-|-|TRBJ1-2|TRBV11-2
CASSPMTGTIGYTF
TGTGCCAGCAGCCCAATGACCGGGACTATTGGCTACACCTTC
>-|TRBD1|TRBJ1-2|TRBV2
CASSEMTGQGVYTF
TGTGCCAGCAGTGAAATGACGGGACAGGGGGTCTACACCTTC
>-|-|TRBJ1-1|TRBV6-2/TRBV6-3
CASSPDRRPRDTEAFF
TGTGCCAGCAGTCCCGACAGACGACCTCGGGACACTGAAGCTTTCTTT
>-|-|TRBJ1-2|TRBV30
CAWTPLGSAIWRFYGYTF
TGTGCCTGGACCCCACTCGGGTCAGCAATATGGAGATTTTATGGCTACACCTTC
>-|TRBD1|TRBJ1-4|TRBV7-3
CASTPGTGFEKLFF
TGTGCCAGCACTCCCGGGACAGGGTTCGAAAAACTGTTTTTT
>-|TRBD1|TRBJ1-2|TRBV6-1
CASSVQGAGRSANYGYTF
TGTGCCAGCAGTGTACAGGGGGCCGGGCGTTCGGCTAACTATGGCTACACCTTC
>-|-|TRBJ2-1|TRBV5-1
CASSLAGGNHEQFF
TGCGCCAGCAGCTTGGCCGGAGGGAACCATGAGCAGTTCTTC
>-|TRBD1|TRBJ2-1|TRBV27
CASSLSGGAYNEQFF
TGTGCCAGCAGTTTATCAGGGGGCGCGTACAATGAGCAGTTCTTC
>few|TRBD1|TRBJ2-5|TRBV7-3
CASSPTGTGETQYF
TGTGCCAGCAGCCCGACCGGGACAGGAGAGACCCAGTACTTC
>-|-|TRBJ2-7|TRBV5-4
CASSVDNGVKYEQYF
TGTGCCAGCAGCGTTGACAACGGGGTAAAGTACGAGCAGTACTTC
>-|-|TRBJ2-7|TRBV7-2
CASSSTGYEQYF
TGTGCCAGCAGCTCGACAGGCTACGAGCAGTACTTC
>few|-|TRBJ2-3|TRBV11-2
CASSRVAGPTDTQYF
TGTGCCAGCAGCCGAGTTGCGGGACCCACAGATACGCAGTATTTT
>-|TRBD1|TRBJ1-5|TRBV11-2
CASSPGQGGNQPQHF
TGTGCCAGCAGCCCGGGACAGGGGGGCAATCAGCCCCAGCATTTT
>once|TRBD2|TRBJ2-7|TRBV29-1
CSAARAGDEQYF
TGCAGCGCCGCTCGAGCGGGAGACGAGCAGTACTTC
>-|TRBD2|TRBJ2-2|TRBV5-4
CASSPGSGRSTGELFF
TGTGCCAGCAGCCCAGGTAGCGGGAGGTCCACCGGGGAGCTGTTTTTT
>-|-|TRBJ1-2|TRBV7-2
CASSLGGNNNYGYTF
TGTGCCAGCAGCTTAGGAGGGAATAACAACTATGGCTACACCTTC
>-|-|TRBJ1-1|TRBV6-6
CASSYDPGGGDTEAFF
TGTGCCAGCAGTTATGATCCGGGGGGTGGCGACACTGAAGCTTTCTTT
>-|TRBD2|TRBJ2-3|TRBV5-1
CAGRAGGPTDTQYF
TGCGCCGGTCGAGCGGGGGGGCCAACAGATACGCAGTATTTT
>-|TRBD1|TRBJ1-1|TRBV19
CASNDRGVTEAFF
TGTGCCAGTAACGACAGGGGGGTCACTGAAGCTTTCTTT
>-|-|TRBJ1-3|TRBV11-3
CASSFLGRSSGNTIYF
TGTGCCAGCAGCTTCTTGGGGAGGAGCTCTGGAAACACCATATATTTT
>-|-|TRBJ1-3|TRBV5-1
CASSLSGREPGNTIYF
TGCGCCAGCAGCTTGAGTGGCCGGGAACCCGGAAACACCATATATTTT
>-|-|TRBJ2-1|TRBV3-1/TRBV3-2
CASSQPTSEQFF
TGTGCCAGCAGCCAGCCTACTAGCGAGCAGTTCTTC
>-|-|TRBJ2-7|TRBV2
CAMQGQYF
TGTGCCATGCAGGGGCAGTACTTC
>-|-|TRBJ1-2|TRBV4-3
CASSQDMAGVTFGYTF
TGCGCCAGCAGCCAAGATATGGCAGGGGTGACTTTTGGCTACACCTTC
>-|-|TRBJ2-5|TRBV7-9
CASSPTDGGWETQYF
TGTGCCAGCAGCCCAACAGACGGCGGGTGGGAGACCCAGTACTTC
>-|-|TRBJ1-2|TRBV5-1
CASSPTGGTGDGYTF
TGCGCCAGCAGCCCAACAGGAGGGACGGGGGATGGCTACACCTTC
>-|-|TRBJ1-6|TRBV30
CAWSRGEGNSPLHF
TGTGCCTGGAGCCGGGGGGAGGGAAATTCACCCCTCCACTTT
>-|-|TRBJ1-2|TRBV4-3
CASSRDIGTNYGYTF
TGCGCCAGCAGCCGAGACATCGGTACTAACTATGGCTACACCTTC
>once|-|TRBJ2-6|TRBV7-2
CASSLHSAGSGANVLTF
TGTGCCAGCAGCTTACACTCCGCAGGCTCTGGGGCCAACGTCCTGACTTTC
>-|-|TRBJ1-4|TRBV7-8
CASSPPSNEKLFF
TGTGCCAGCAGCCCCCCGAGCAATGAAAAACTGTTTTTT